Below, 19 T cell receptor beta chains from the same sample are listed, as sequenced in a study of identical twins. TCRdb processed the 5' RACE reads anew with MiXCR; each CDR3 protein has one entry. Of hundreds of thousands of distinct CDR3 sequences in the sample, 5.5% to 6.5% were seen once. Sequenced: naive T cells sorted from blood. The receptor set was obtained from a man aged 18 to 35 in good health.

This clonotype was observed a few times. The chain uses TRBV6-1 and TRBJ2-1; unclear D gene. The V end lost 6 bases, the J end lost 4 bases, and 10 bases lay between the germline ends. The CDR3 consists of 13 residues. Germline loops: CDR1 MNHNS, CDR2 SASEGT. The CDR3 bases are TGTGCCAGCAGGGACCTGGGGTACAATGAGCAGTTCTTC. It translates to CASRDLGYNEQFF.

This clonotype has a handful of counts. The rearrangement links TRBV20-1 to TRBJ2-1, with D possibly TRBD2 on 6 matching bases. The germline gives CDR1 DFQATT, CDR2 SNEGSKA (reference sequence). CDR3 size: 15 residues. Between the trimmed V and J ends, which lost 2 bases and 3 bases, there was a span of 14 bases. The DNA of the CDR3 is TGCAGTGCTAGAAAAGGAGGGACCGACTACAATGAGCAGTTCTTC. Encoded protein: CSARKGGTDYNEQFF.

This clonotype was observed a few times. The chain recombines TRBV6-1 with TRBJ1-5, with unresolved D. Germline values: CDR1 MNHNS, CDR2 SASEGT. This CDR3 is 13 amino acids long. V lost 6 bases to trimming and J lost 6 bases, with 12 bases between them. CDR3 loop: CASRSPGPQPQHF. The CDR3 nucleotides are TGTGCCAGCAGGTCGCCGGGCCCTCAGCCCCAGCATTTT.

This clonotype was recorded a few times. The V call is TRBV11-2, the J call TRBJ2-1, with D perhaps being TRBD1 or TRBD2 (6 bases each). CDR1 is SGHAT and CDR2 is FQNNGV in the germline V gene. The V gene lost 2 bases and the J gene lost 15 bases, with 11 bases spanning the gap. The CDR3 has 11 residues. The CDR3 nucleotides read TGTGCCAGCAGCTTACAGGGGAGGCTGTTCTTC. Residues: CASSLQGRLFF.

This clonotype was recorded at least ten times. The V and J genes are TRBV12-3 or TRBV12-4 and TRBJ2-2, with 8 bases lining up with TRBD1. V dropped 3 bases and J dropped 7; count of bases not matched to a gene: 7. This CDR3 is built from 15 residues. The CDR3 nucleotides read TGTGCCAGCAGTTTCGCAGGGGGCGTCGGCGGGGAGCTGTTTTTT. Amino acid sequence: CASSFAGGVGGELFF.

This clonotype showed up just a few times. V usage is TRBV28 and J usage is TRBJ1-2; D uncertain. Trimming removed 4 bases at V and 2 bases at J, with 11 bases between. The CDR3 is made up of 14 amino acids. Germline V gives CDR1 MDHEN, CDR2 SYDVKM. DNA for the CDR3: TGTGCCAGCAGTTCATCGACGGTGAACTATGGCTACACCTTC. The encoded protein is CASSSSTVNYGYTF.

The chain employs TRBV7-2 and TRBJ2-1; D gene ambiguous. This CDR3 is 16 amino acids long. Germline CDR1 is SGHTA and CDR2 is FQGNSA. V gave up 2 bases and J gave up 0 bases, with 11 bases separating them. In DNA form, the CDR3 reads TGTGCCAGCAGCTTATTAGGCCGAGACTCCTACAATGAGCAGTTCTTC. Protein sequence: CASSLLGRDSYNEQFF.

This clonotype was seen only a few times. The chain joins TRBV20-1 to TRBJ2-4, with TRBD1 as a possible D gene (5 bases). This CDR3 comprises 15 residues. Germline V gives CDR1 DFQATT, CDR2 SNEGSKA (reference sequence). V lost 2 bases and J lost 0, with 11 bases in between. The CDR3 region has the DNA TGCAGTGCTAGACCCCAGGGTACAGCCAAAAACATTCAGTACTTC. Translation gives CSARPQGTAKNIQYF.

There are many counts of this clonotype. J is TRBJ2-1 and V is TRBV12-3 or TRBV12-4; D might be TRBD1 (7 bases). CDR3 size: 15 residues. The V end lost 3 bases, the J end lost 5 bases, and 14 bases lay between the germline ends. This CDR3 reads CASSLGRGEDNEQFF. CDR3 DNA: TGTGCCAGCAGTTTGGGCAGGGGGGAGGACAATGAGCAGTTCTTC.

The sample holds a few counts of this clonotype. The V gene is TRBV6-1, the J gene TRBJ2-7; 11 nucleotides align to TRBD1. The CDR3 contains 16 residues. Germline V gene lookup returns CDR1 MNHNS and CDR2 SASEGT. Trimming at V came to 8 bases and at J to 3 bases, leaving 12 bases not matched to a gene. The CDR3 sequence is CASHRDRGSPNYEQYF. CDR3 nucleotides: TGTGCCAGCCATCGGGACAGGGGGTCCCCTAACTACGAGCAGTACTTC.

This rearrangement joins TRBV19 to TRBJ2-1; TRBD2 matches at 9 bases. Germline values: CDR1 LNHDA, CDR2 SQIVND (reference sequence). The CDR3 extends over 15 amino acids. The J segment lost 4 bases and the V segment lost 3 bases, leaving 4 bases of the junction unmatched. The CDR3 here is CASSMTSGFYNEQFF. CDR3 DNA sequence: TGTGCCAGTAGTATGACTAGCGGATTTTACAATGAGCAGTTCTTC.

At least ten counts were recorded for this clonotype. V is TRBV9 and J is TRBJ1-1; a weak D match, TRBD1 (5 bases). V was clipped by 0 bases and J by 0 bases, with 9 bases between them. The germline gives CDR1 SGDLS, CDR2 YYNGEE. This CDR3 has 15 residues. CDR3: CASSVVEGMNTEAFF. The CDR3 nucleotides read TGTGCCAGCAGCGTAGTTGAGGGGATGAACACTGAAGCTTTCTTT.

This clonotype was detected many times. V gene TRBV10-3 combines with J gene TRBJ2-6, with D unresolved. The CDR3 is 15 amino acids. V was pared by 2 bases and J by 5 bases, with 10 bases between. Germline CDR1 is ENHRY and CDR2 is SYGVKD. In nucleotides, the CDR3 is TGTGCCATCAGTGAGGGGCTGGCTAGGGCCAACGTCCTGACTTTC. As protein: CAISEGLARANVLTF.

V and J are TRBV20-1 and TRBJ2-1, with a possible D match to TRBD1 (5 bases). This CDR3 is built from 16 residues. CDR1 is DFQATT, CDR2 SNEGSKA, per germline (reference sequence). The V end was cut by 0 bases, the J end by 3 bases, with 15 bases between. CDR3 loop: CSARDSPQGNYNEQFF. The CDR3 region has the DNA TGCAGTGCTAGAGATTCTCCTCAGGGCAACTACAATGAGCAGTTCTTC.

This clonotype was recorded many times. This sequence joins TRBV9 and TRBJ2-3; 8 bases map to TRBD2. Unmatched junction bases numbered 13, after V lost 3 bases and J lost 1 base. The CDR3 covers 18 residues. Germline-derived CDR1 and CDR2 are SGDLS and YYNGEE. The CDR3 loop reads CASSGVPSGGLGTDTQYF. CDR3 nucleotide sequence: TGTGCCAGCAGCGGAGTCCCCTCGGGAGGGCTTGGCACAGATACGCAGTATTTT.

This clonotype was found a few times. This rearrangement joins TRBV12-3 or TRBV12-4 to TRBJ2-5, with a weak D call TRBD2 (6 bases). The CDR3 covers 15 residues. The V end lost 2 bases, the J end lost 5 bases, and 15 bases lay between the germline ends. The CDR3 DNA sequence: TGTGCCAGCAGTTTACGGGGGAGAGGAGGTGAGACCCAGTACTTC. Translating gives CASSLRGRGGETQYF.

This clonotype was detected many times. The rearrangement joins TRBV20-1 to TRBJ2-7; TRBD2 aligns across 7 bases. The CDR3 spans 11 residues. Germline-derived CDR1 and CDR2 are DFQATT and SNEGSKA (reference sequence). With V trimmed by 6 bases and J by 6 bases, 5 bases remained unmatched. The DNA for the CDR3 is TGCAGTGCAAAAGCGGGGAGCGAGCAGTACTTC. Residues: CSAKAGSEQYF.

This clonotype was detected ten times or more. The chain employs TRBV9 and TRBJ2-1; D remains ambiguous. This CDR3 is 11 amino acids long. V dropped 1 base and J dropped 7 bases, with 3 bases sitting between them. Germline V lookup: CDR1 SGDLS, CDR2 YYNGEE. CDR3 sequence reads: CASSVSNEQFF. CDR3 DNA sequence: TGTGCCAGCAGCGTAAGTAATGAGCAGTTCTTC.

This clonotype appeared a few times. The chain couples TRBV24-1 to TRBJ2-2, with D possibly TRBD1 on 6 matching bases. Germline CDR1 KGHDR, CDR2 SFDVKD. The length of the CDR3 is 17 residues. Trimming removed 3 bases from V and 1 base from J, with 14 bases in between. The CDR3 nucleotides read TGTGCCACCAGTGATACTACAGGGTCGGGGAACACCGGGGAGCTGTTTTTT. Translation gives CATSDTTGSGNTGELFF.